The clone carrying this T cell receptor (beta chain) was detected only a few times. This specimen belongs to a study of T cell clones after liver transplantation. Profiled with immunoSEQ multiplex PCR; TCRdb holds only in-frame clones, not every one. The table has over 8,500 clones, 71% seen once. The CDR3 runs 15 residues. The chain carries TRBV1 and TRBJ2-7; whether TRBD2, the table's D call, matches the DNA was not checked. TRBV1 is a known pseudogene. This TCR was sampled from a human patient who received a liver transplant. Some T cells may possibly be graft donor cells. The sequences come from CD4+ T cells from blood, collected about 2.5 years after liver transplant. For the CDR3, the DNA is TGCACCAGCAGCCAACCCACTAGCGGGAGGGCTCGGCAGTACGTC. Translation: CTSSQPTSGRARQYV.